These 27 T cell receptor beta chains were sequenced from one sample in a study of T cell responses to AZD1222 COVID-19 vaccine. The repertoire was sequenced with immunoSEQ multiplex PCR; TCRdb's copy has only in-frame clones and lacks some. This table has around 150,000 clones, about 82% appearing once. The sequenced sample was peripheral blood, obtained 28 days after the second dose of the MenACWY control vaccine. The receptors derive from an adult who received the MenACWY meningococcal vaccine as a control.

V is TRBV6-1 and J is TRBJ2-7, with unresolved D. The CDR3 extends over 13 amino acids. Between the trimmed V and J ends, which lost 1 base and 6 bases, there was a span of 10 bases. The germline V gene has CDR1 MNHNS and CDR2 SASEGT. The CDR3 is CASSEDSFREQYV. For the CDR3, the DNA is TGTGCCAGCAGTGAAGACAGTTTTCGCGAGCAGTACGTC.

The chain recombines TRBV11-2 with TRBJ2-2, with 7 bases fitting TRBD2. The V gene end was trimmed by 4 bases and the J gene end by 7 bases; junction bases not matched to a gene: 6. The CDR3 has 14 amino acids. Per the germline V gene, CDR1 is SGHAT and CDR2 is FQNNGV. The CDR3 nucleotides read TGTGCCAGCAGCTCAAGCCCTAGCGGCGGGGAGCTGTTTTTT. Translating it yields CASSSSPSGGELFF.

This clone was observed a few times. The chain couples TRBV10-3 to TRBJ2-3, with D perhaps given as TRBD1 or TRBD2 (6 bases each). CDR1 ENHRY and CDR2 SYGVKD come from the germline V gene. The CDR3 extends over 13 amino acids. Trimming removed 6 bases at V and 9 bases at J, with 16 bases between. The CDR3: CAISDTGGGTQYF. The CDR3 DNA follows: TGTGCCATCAGCGATACCGGAGGGGGAACGCAGTATTTT.

The chain employs TRBV4-2 and TRBJ2-1; the D gene is possibly TRBD2 (6 bases). Germline loops: CDR1 LGHNA, CDR2 YNFKEQ. Trimming left V 3 bases short and J 4 bases short, with 22 bases between. The CDR3 runs to 18 residues. CDR3 amino acids: CASSHQLANTVPYNEQFF. The CDR3 nucleotides read TGTGCCAGCAGCCACCAACTAGCTAACACGGTCCCATACAATGAGCAGTTCTTC.

The table lists this clone with a count of one. This chain joins TRBV5-4 and TRBJ2-1; D not resolved. From germline, CDR1 is SGHNT and CDR2 YYREEE (reference sequence). This CDR3 has 15 residues. V was pared by 4 bases and J by 2 bases, with 13 bases between. The DNA for the CDR3 is TGTGCCAGCAGCCCCTTGACGGTAACCTACAATGAGCAGTTCTTC. This gives the protein CASSPLTVTYNEQFF.

The V gene is TRBV2, the J gene TRBJ2-3; the D is unclear. Germline assignment: CDR1 SNHLY and CDR2 FYNNEI. V was shortened by 3 bases and J by 4 bases, with 5 bases between the two germline ends. This CDR3 is built from 12 residues. As DNA, the CDR3 is TGTGCCAGCAGTGATAGGGCAGATACGCAGTATTTT. Translated: CASSDRADTQYF.

As to this clone: Other DNA sequences in this sample translate to the same CDR3. V usage is TRBV5-1 and J usage is TRBJ2-3; no clear D gene. Between the trimmed V and J ends, which lost 3 bases and 2 bases, there was a span of 7 bases. The germline V gene has CDR1 SGHRS and CDR2 YFSETQ. The length of the CDR3 is 13 residues. Written as DNA, the CDR3 is TGCGCCAGCAGCTCCTTGCCCACAGATACGCAGTATTTT. This gives the protein CASSSLPTDTQYF.

The V and J genes are TRBV3-1 (or the pseudogene TRBV3-2) and TRBJ1-6; 10 bases are a match to TRBD1. Germline CDR1 LGHDT, CDR2 YNNKEL (reference sequence). The V segment lost 6 bases and the J segment 8 bases; nucleotides outside the gene matches: 4. The CDR3 spans 14 residues. This CDR3 is CASRTGTGDSPLHF. In DNA form, the CDR3 reads TGTGCCAGCAGAACCGGGACAGGGGATTCACCCCTCCACTTT.

The V gene is TRBV4-2, the J gene TRBJ2-7; tentative D call: TRBD1 (6 bases). This CDR3 has 13 amino acids. The V gene's germline CDR1 is LGHNA and CDR2 YNFKEQ. With 0 bases removed from V and 6 bases from J, the gap between germline ends came to 9 bases. The DNA of the CDR3 is TGTGCCAGCAGCCAAGACAGGGGATCCGAGCAGTACTTC. Amino acid sequence: CASSQDRGSEQYF.

This clone was seen more than once but under ten times. The chain recombines TRBV15 with TRBJ1-1; no clear D. V dropped 1 base and J dropped 3 bases, with 6 bases sitting between them. CDR1 LNHNV and CDR2 YYDKDF come from the germline V gene (reference sequence). This CDR3 has 13 residues. In nucleotides, the CDR3 is TGTGCCACCAGCAGAGGTATGGACACTGAAGCTTTCTTT. It encodes CATSRGMDTEAFF.

The rearrangement joins TRBV5-6 to TRBJ1-5; the D is unclear. CDR3 length equals 15 residues. V was cut by 3 bases and J by 0 bases, with 10 bases left in between. Per germline, CDR1 SGHDT and CDR2 YYEEEE. CDR3 nucleotide sequence: TGTGCCAGCAGCTCCTCACAGAGTAGCAATCAGCCCCAGCATTTT. Translated, it gives CASSSSQSSNQPQHF.

The V call is TRBV11-1, the J call TRBJ2-1, with TRBD2 identical over 11 bases. The CDR3 is made up of 16 amino acids. V gave up 0 bases and J gave up 8 bases; unmatched junction bases: 6. Germline V gene sequence: CDR1 SGHAT, CDR2 FQDESV (reference sequence). The CDR3 DNA reads as TGTGCCAGCAGCTTAGCACTAGCGGGGGTTTTGGATGAGCAGTTCTTC. It encodes CASSLALAGVLDEQFF.

This clone was recorded only once. The chain uses TRBV28 and TRBJ2-6, with D unclear. With 7 bases removed from V and 1 base from J, the gap between germline ends came to 8 bases. Germline CDR1 MDHEN, CDR2 SYDVKM. The CDR3 has 14 amino acids. CDR3 nucleotide sequence: TGTGCCAGCACCCCATTATCTGGGGCCAACGTCCTGACTTTC. It encodes CASTPLSGANVLTF.

This chain uses TRBV9 with TRBJ1-1, with D perhaps matching TRBD1 (5 bases). There are 15 residues in the CDR3. Trimming cost V 4 bases and J 7 bases, with 20 bases left between them. Per germline, CDR1 SGDLS and CDR2 YYNGEE. In DNA, the CDR3 is TGTGCCAGCAGCCCGGTGGGGGGGGAAGTGATTGAAGCTTTCTTT. This codes for CASSPVGGEVIEAFF.

V usage is TRBV6-4 and J usage is TRBJ1-1, with 9 bases that match TRBD1. Germline V lookup: CDR1 MRHNA, CDR2 SNTAGT. The CDR3 is 13 amino acids. The V segment lost 2 bases and the J segment 10 bases; nucleotides outside the gene matches: 5. The CDR3 loop reads CASSDGGQGIAFF. In DNA, the CDR3 is TGTGCCAGCAGTGACGGGGGACAGGGTATAGCTTTCTTT.

J is TRBJ1-6 and V is TRBV27; D gene unclear. Trimming took off 5 bases at V and 7 bases at J, with 18 bases between the two ends. Germline-derived CDR1 and CDR2 are MNHEY and SMNVEV (reference sequence). The length of the CDR3 is 16 residues. For the CDR3, the DNA is TGTGCCAGCAGTCCCGGACCCTTAGAAGGGAATTCACCCCTCCACTTT. Residues: CASSPGPLEGNSPLHF.

This clone was seen just once. The V and J genes are TRBV12-3 or TRBV12-4 and TRBJ1-2; D ambiguous. The CDR3 sequence is 12 residues long. The V end lost 6 bases, the J end lost 6 bases, and 11 bases lay between the germline ends. The CDR3 DNA reads TGTGCCAGCAGGACGCGGGAAGATGGCTACACCTTC. Residues: CASRTREDGYTF.

The J gene is TRBJ2-7, the V gene TRBV7-9; 8 bases align to TRBD2. The CDR3 length is 13 residues. V trimming: 5 bases; J trimming: 2 bases; junction bases outside the gene matches: 2. Germline CDR1 reads SEHNR; CDR2 reads FQNEAQ (reference sequence). The CDR3 sequence: CASSPGGAYEQYV. The CDR3 nucleotides read TGTGCCAGCAGCCCGGGGGGGGCCTACGAGCAGTACGTC.

This sequence joins TRBV9 and TRBJ2-3; D gene unclear. Trimming removed 4 bases at V and 0 bases at J, with 12 bases between. The germline CDR1 and CDR2 sequences are SGDLS and YYNGEE. The CDR3 extends over 15 amino acids. CDR3 sequence (DNA): TGTGCCAGCAGCTTCGAAGGCTCAAGCACAGATACGCAGTATTTT. Its protein is CASSFEGSSTDTQYF.

This clone was observed once. The rearrangement uses TRBV21-1 and TRBJ1-5. TRBV21-1 is noted as a pseudogene. This CDR3 region has 17 residues. CDR3 protein: CASSKATGTRGVQPQHF. CDR3 sequence (DNA): TGTGCCAGCAGCAAAGCTACCGGGACAAGGGGGGTTCAGCCCCAGCATTTT.

V gene TRBV7-9 combines with J gene TRBJ1-3, with D perhaps matching TRBD1 (6 bases). The V and J ends lost 3 bases and 0 bases respectively, with 12 bases between them. This CDR3 region has 16 residues. Germline CDR1 SEHNR, CDR2 FQNEAQ (reference sequence). The CDR3 DNA is TGTGCCAGCAGCTTCCCAGGGACAATCTCTGGAAACACCATATATTTT. Protein: CASSFPGTISGNTIYF.

This chain links TRBV5-1 with TRBJ2-5; 11 bases agree with TRBD2. Germline lookup yields CDR1 SGHRS and CDR2 YFSETQ. V was clipped by 5 bases and J by 1 base; unmatched bases: 4. CDR3 size: 15 residues. The CDR3 nucleotides are TGCGCCAGCAGTCTCGGGACTAGCGGCCAAGAGACCCAGTACTTC. It encodes CASSLGTSGQETQYF.

This clone was seen only once. The J gene is TRBJ2-2, the V gene TRBV11-2; weak D call: TRBD2 (5 bases). Trimming stripped 1 base from V and 7 bases from J, with 13 bases between. Germline assignment: CDR1 SGHAT and CDR2 FQNNGV. This CDR3 spans 15 amino acids. The CDR3 bases are TGTGCCAGCAGCTTAGTGCCGGGGAGAGTCGGGGAGCTGTTTTTT. Protein: CASSLVPGRVGELFF. The whole variable domain, filled in from reference TRBV11-2 and TRBJ2-2, reads EAGVAQSPRYKIIEKRQSVAFWCNPISGHATLYWYQQILGQGPKLLIQFQNNGVVDDSQLPKDRFSAERLKGVDSTLKIQPAKLEDSAVYLCASSLVPGRVGELFFGEGSRLTVL.

The V and J genes are TRBV28 and TRBJ1-1, with unresolved D. The germline gives CDR1 MDHEN, CDR2 SYDVKM. Between the trimmed V and J ends, which lost 5 bases and 1 base, there was a span of 5 bases. There are 12 residues in the CDR3. The CDR3 bases are TGTGCCAGCAGTGAGACGAACACTGAAGCTTTCTTT. Translating it yields CASSETNTEAFF.

This sequence joins TRBV23-1 and TRBJ1-1; 9 bases agree with TRBD1. TRBV23-1 is classed as an ORF, of uncertain function. The ends lost 6 bases at V and 7 bases at J; junction bases unmatched: 6. The CDR3 covers 13 residues. The CDR3 sequence: CASREQGADEAFF. CDR3 coding DNA: TGCGCCAGCAGGGAACAGGGGGCAGATGAAGCTTTCTTT.

The rearrangement links TRBV7-9 to TRBJ1-6, with D perhaps TRBD1 (5 bases). This CDR3 comprises 14 residues. CDR1 and CDR2 (germline): SEHNR, FQNEAQ (reference sequence). The V and J ends lost 1 base and 10 bases respectively, with 11 bases between them. For the CDR3, the DNA is TGTGCCAGCAGCTTAGAAGGGGCAGGGTCACCCCTCCACTTT. Protein product: CASSLEGAGSPLHF. Full variable domain (missing parts from reference TRBV7-9 and TRBJ1-6): DTGVSQNPRHKITKRGQNVTFRCDPISEHNRLYWYRQTLGQGPEFLTYFQNEAQLEKSRLLSDRFSAERPKGSFSTLEIQRTEQGDSAMYLCASSLEGAGSPLHFGNGTRLTVT.

This sequence joins TRBV19 and TRBJ2-7; 9 nucleotides agree with TRBD2. Losses at the gene ends were 1 base for V and 6 bases for J; bases not matched to a gene: 4. Germline V gene sequence: CDR1 LNHDA, CDR2 SQIVND (reference sequence). This CDR3 comprises 14 residues. This CDR3 is CASSIGSGSVEQYF. CDR3 nucleotides: TGTGCCAGTAGTATAGGTAGCGGGAGCGTCGAGCAGTACTTC. The variable domain in full, completed from reference TRBV19 and TRBJ2-7, reads DGGITQSPKYLFRKEGQNVTLSCEQNLNHDAMYWYRQDPGQGLRLIYYSQIVNDFQKGDIAEGYSVSREKKESFPLTVTSAQKNPTAFYLCASSIGSGSVEQYFGPGTRLTVT.